This TCR beta chain comes out of a study of blood T cell repertoires in COVID-19. The wider study: Samples representing acute and convalescent COVID-19 were sourced from the United States, Italy and Spain. The cDNA or gDNA used as material had been derived from T cells, B-cell-depleted T cells, or PBMCs.

Germline V lookup: CDR1 SGHNT, CDR2 YENEEA. This CDR3 spans 13 amino acids. V trimming: 5 bases; J trimming: 4 bases; junction bases outside the gene matches: 4. Repertoires were generated with immunoSEQ multiplex PCR, while TCRdb's copy carries only in-frame clones and drops some. The sample has about 63,000 clones; about 81% are singletons. This TCR derives from a man in his 60s with COVID-19, enrolled during active disease. Specimen: peripheral blood. The chain is built from TRBV11-3 and TRBJ1-2, with 7 bases fitting TRBD1. CDR3 coding DNA: TGTGCCAGCAGCGCCCGGGACAGCTATGGCTACACCTTC. This codes for CASSARDSYGYTF. The full variable domain, its missing parts supplied by reference TRBV11-3 and TRBJ1-2, is EAGVVQSPRYKIIEKKQPVAFWCNPISGHNTLYWYLQNLGQGPELLIRYENEEAVDDSQLPKDRFSAERLKGVDSTLKIQPAELGDSAVYLCASSARDSYGYTFGSGTRLTVV.